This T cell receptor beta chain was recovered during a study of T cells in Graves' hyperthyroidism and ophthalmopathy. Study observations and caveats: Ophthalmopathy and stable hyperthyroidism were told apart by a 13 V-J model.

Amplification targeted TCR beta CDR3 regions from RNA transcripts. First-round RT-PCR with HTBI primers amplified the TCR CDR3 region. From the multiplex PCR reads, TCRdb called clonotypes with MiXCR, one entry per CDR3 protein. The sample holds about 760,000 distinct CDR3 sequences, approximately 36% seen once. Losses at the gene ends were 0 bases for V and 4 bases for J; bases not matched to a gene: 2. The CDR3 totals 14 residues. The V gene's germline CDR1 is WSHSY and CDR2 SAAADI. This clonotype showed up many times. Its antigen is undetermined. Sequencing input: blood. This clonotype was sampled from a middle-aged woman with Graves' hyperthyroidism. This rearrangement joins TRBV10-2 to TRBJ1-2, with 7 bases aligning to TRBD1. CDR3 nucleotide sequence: TGCGCCAGCAGTGAGTCAGAGGGGGCCTATGGCTACACCTTC. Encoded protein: CASSESEGAYGYTF.